Following are 19 T cell receptor beta chains from one sample sequenced in a study of beta chain features in type 1 diabetes. Investigators reverse transcribed all isolated RNA, so they sequenced expressed TCRB transcripts. Method: immunoSEQ multiplex PCR; TCRdb's copy keeps in-frame clones and lacks some. The sample contains 350,000 or so clones, 15% to 20% of which appear only once. The sequenced sample consisted of naive CD4+ T cells from blood. These receptors all stem from a woman aged 18-29 years in good health.

The V gene is TRBV10-3, the J gene TRBJ1-1; the match to TRBD1 covers 7 bases. CDR1 ENHRY and CDR2 SYGVKD come from the germline V gene. This CDR3 spans 15 amino acids. Unmatched junction bases numbered 15, after V lost 6 bases and J lost 8 bases. CDR3 coding DNA: TGTGCCATCAGGAAGACAGGGACTGATCATGGCGAAGCTTTCTTT. Protein: CAIRKTGTDHGEAFF.

The table lists this clone with a few counts. The V gene is TRBV4-2, the J gene TRBJ2-1, with no clear D. Germline V gene lookup returns CDR1 LGHNA and CDR2 YNFKEQ. The CDR3 runs 15 residues. V lost 1 base, J lost 4 bases, and 11 bases lay in between. This CDR3 is CASSQGTTLYNEQFF. In DNA, the CDR3 is TGTGCCAGCAGCCAAGGCACTACCCTATACAATGAGCAGTTCTTC.

This clone has a handful of counts. The V and J genes are TRBV5-1 and TRBJ2-7; the D gene is possibly TRBD1 (5 bases). CDR1 is SGHRS and CDR2 is YFSETQ in the germline V gene. Trimming shortened V by 0 bases and J by 3 bases, and 10 bases separated the two germline ends. This CDR3 is 14 amino acids long. The CDR3 is CASSLDSGLYEQYF. The DNA of the CDR3 is TGCGCCAGCAGCTTGGATTCAGGGCTCTACGAGCAGTACTTC.

This rearrangement joins TRBV6-5 to TRBJ1-1; D call uncertain. The CDR3 is made up of 14 amino acids. CDR1 MNHEY and CDR2 SVGAGI come from the germline V gene. Trimming shortened V by 5 bases and J by 0 bases, and 10 bases separated the two germline ends. CDR3 nucleotide sequence: TGTGCCAGCAGTCCTACTGTTTTGAACACTGAAGCTTTCTTT. It codes for CASSPTVLNTEAFF.

The count of this clone is one. The V call is TRBV2, the J call TRBJ1-5; TRBD1 matches at 10 bases. Germline CDR1 and CDR2: SNHLY and FYNNEI. This CDR3 region has 16 residues. V gave up 5 bases and J gave up 5 bases; unmatched junction bases: 9. Here the CDR3 reads CASSPADRGLDQPQHF. The CDR3 region has the DNA TGTGCCAGCAGTCCTGCTGACAGGGGGCTCGATCAGCCCCAGCATTTT.

V and J are TRBV6-5 and TRBJ2-1; 14 bases match TRBD2. The CDR3 consists of 13 residues. The J segment lost 13 bases and the V segment lost 5 bases, leaving 4 bases of the junction unmatched. Germline-derived CDR1 and CDR2 are MNHEY and SVGAGI. CDR3 protein: CASSTGTSGSQFF. In DNA form, the CDR3 reads TGTGCCAGCAGTACCGGGACTAGCGGGAGTCAGTTCTTC.

The chain is built from TRBV4-1 and TRBJ2-1; 13 bases match TRBD2. In germline, CDR1 is MGHRA, CDR2 YSYEKL. This CDR3 is 16 amino acids long. The J segment lost 8 bases and the V segment lost 4 bases, leaving 8 bases of the junction unmatched. The chain's CDR3 is CASSRGLAGPRDEQFF. In DNA form, the CDR3 reads TGCGCCAGCAGCCGGGGACTAGCGGGACCCAGGGATGAGCAGTTCTTC.

The CDR3 region has the DNA TGTGCCTGGACGGTACAGGGTTCCTACGAGCAGTACTTC. This codes for CAWTVQGSYEQYF. The chain couples TRBV30 to TRBJ2-7, with D perhaps TRBD1 (6 bases). Trimming cost V 4 bases and J 1 base, with 11 bases left between them. Germline V CDR1 and CDR2: GTSNPN, SVGIG (reference sequence). This CDR3 is 13 amino acids long.

The chain recombines TRBV29-1 with TRBJ2-6, with D perhaps TRBD2 (6 bases). V was shortened by 7 bases and J by 0 bases, with 13 bases between the two germline ends. CDR3 length: 15 residues. CDR1 SQVTM and CDR2 ANQGSEA come from the germline V gene. CDR3 in DNA: TGCAGCGCTCGCGGAGGGAGCTCTGGGGCCAACGTCCTGACTTTC. Its protein product is CSARGGSSGANVLTF.

CDR3 sequence reads: CASSPQRAYNEQFF. CDR3 sequence (DNA): TGTGCCAGCAGCCCCCAACGCGCGTACAATGAGCAGTTCTTC. The gene calls are TRBV11-2 and TRBJ2-1; no clear D gene. V lost 5 bases and J 4 bases, leaving 12 bases between the germline ends. The CDR3 has 14 amino acids. From germline, CDR1 is SGHAT and CDR2 FQNNGV.

The chain employs TRBV18 and TRBJ2-5; 9 positions match TRBD1. The junction had 6 bases not matched to a gene; V was cut back by 3 bases and J by 4 bases. In germline, CDR1 is KGHSH, CDR2 LQKENI. The length of the CDR3 is 15 residues. Here the CDR3 DNA reads TGTGCCAGCTCACCCGGACAGGGGAATCGAGAGACCCAGTACTTC. Residues: CASSPGQGNRETQYF. The entire variable domain, with the rest obtained from reference TRBV18 and TRBJ2-5, is as follows: NAGVMQNPRHLVRRRGQEARLRCSPMKGHSHVYWYRQLPEEGLKFMVYLQKENIIDESGMPKERFSAEFPKEGPSILRIQQVVRGDSAAYFCASSPGQGNRETQYFGPGTRLLVL.

The rearrangement joins TRBV7-9 to TRBJ1-5; a possible D gene is TRBD1 (6 bases). Trimming stripped 1 base from V and 2 bases from J, with 12 bases between. CDR1 and CDR2 (germline): SEHNR, FQNEAQ (reference sequence). The length of the CDR3 is 16 residues. CDR3 amino acids: CASSLEGGFGNQPQHF. The CDR3 DNA follows: TGTGCCAGCAGCTTAGAAGGGGGATTCGGCAATCAGCCCCAGCATTTT.

This clone was seen more than once but under ten times. The V gene is TRBV30, the J gene TRBJ1-4; weak D call: TRBD1 (6 bases). V was shortened by 1 base and J by 7 bases, with 13 bases between the two germline ends. Germline V gene sequence: CDR1 GTSNPN, CDR2 SVGIG (reference sequence). This CDR3 is built from 14 residues. The CDR3 nucleotides read TGTGCCTGGAGTGGTGGCAGGGGTGGTGAAAAACTGTTTTTT. It specifies CAWSGGRGGEKLFF.

This clone has more than one count but fewer than ten. V gene TRBV29-1 combines with J gene TRBJ1-1; 10 bases align to TRBD1. The CDR3 length is 13 residues. J lost 5 bases, V lost 7 bases, and 7 bases had no gene match. In germline, CDR1 is SQVTM, CDR2 ANQGSEA. The CDR3 protein is CSGQGASRTEAFF. The CDR3 DNA is TGCAGCGGACAGGGGGCGAGCCGTACTGAAGCTTTCTTT.

The chain employs TRBV29-1 and TRBJ1-5, with D possibly being TRBD1 (5 bases). Trimming removed 6 bases from V and 0 bases from J, with 9 bases in between. This CDR3 has 13 amino acids. Germline V CDR1 and CDR2: SQVTM, ANQGSEA. CDR3 nucleotides: TGCAGCGTAGGAGGGGATAGCAATCAGCCCCAGCATTTT. Its protein is CSVGGDSNQPQHF.

The chain combines TRBV2 with TRBJ2-7; D is perhaps TRBD1 (5 bases). Germline loops: CDR1 SNHLY, CDR2 FYNNEI. Trimming took 4 bases from V and 9 from J, leaving 19 bases between them. The CDR3 consists of 14 residues. The CDR3 region is CASSARQGKRWQYF. CDR3 nucleotides: TGTGCCAGCAGTGCTCGGCAGGGAAAACGATGGCAGTACTTC. Combining the CDR3 with reference TRBV2 and TRBJ2-7 gives the whole variable domain EPEVTQTPSHQVTQMGQEVILRCVPISNHLYFYWYRQILGQKVEFLVSFYNNEISEKSEIFDDQFSVERPDGSNFTLKIRSTKLEDSAMYFCASSARQGKRWQYFGPGTRLTVT.

CDR3 in amino acids: CATSREADSRVDTQYF. CDR3 nucleotide sequence: TGTGCCACCAGCAGAGAGGCCGATTCGAGGGTGGATACGCAGTATTTT. The chain is built from TRBV15 and TRBJ2-3; a weak D match, TRBD2 (5 bases). Germline assignment: CDR1 LNHNV and CDR2 YYDKDF (reference sequence). The CDR3 has 16 amino acids. The V and J ends lost 0 bases and 6 bases respectively, with 16 bases between them. Together with reference TRBV15 and TRBJ2-3, the CDR3 gives the full variable domain: DAMVIQNPRYQVTQFGKPVTLSCSQTLNHNVMYWYQQKSSQAPKLLFHYYDKDFNNEADTPDNFQSRRPNTSFCFLDIRSPGLGDTAMYLCATSREADSRVDTQYFGPGTRLTVL.

This sequence joins TRBV28 and TRBJ1-2; D not resolved. The CDR3 length is 13 residues. CDR1 and CDR2 (germline): MDHEN, SYDVKM. V lost 6 bases and J lost 8, with 16 bases in between. CDR3 DNA sequence: TGTGCCAGCAGCCTACAGATCTCTGGGGGCTACACCTTC. Its protein product is CASSLQISGGYTF.

This clone was counted a few times. The chain joins TRBV2 to TRBJ2-3; D remains unclear. V lost 4 bases to trimming and J lost 5 bases, with 7 bases between them. CDR3 size: 12 residues. CDR1 is SNHLY, CDR2 FYNNEI, per germline. The CDR3 sequence is CASSASVDTQYF. The CDR3 DNA follows: TGTGCCAGCAGTGCCTCAGTAGATACGCAGTATTTT.